What follows are 17 T cell receptor beta chains derived from one specimen sequenced in a study of metastatic and nonmetastatic thyroid tumors. No treatment of any kind had been given to any patient before thyroid surgery. TCRdb reanalyzed the PCR reads with MiXCR. Seen here are about 31,000 clones, roughly 20% observed once, and the top ten hold 22%. The sample taken for sequencing was blood. The receptor set was obtained from a female donor with papillary thyroid cancer or a benign thyroid nodule (not recorded which). Some clones in this sample may be carry-over from other donors' samples.

This clone appeared a few times. This chain connects TRBV28 to TRBJ2-1; TRBD2 matches at 8 bases. The CDR3 totals 15 residues. The trim removed 3 bases at V and 5 bases at J, leaving 6 bases unmatched. The germline gives CDR1 MDHEN, CDR2 SYDVKM. The CDR3 loop reads CASSLGSGKNNEQFF. The CDR3 region has the DNA TGTGCCAGCAGTTTGGGTAGCGGGAAGAACAATGAGCAGTTCTTC. The variable domain in full, completed from reference TRBV28 and TRBJ2-1, reads DVKVTQSSRYLVKRTGEKVFLECVQDMDHENMFWYRQDPGLGLRLIYFSYDVKMKEKGDIPEGYSVSREKKERFSLILESASTNQTSMYLCASSLGSGKNNEQFFGPGTRLTVL.

J is TRBJ2-1 and V is TRBV6-1; 14 bases match TRBD2. The germline V gene has CDR1 MNHNS and CDR2 SASEGT. The CDR3 contains 14 residues. Germline trimming cut 6 bases from V and 10 bases from J; bases unmatched to any gene: 5. The CDR3 spells CASRRGLAGDEQFF. The CDR3 bases are TGTGCCAGCAGGAGGGGACTAGCGGGAGACGAGCAGTTCTTC.

In its sample, this clone was seen many times. The V call is TRBV11-1, the J call TRBJ2-2, with D perhaps matching TRBD1 or TRBD2 (5 bases each). CDR3 length equals 17 residues. CDR1 is SGHAT and CDR2 is FQDESV in the germline V gene (reference sequence). Trimming cost V 5 bases and J 1 base, with 17 bases left between them. The CDR3 sequence is CASSTAYGTVNTGELFF. The CDR3 region has the DNA TGTGCCAGCAGCACCGCTTACGGGACCGTGAACACCGGGGAGCTGTTTTTT.

The J gene is TRBJ1-2, the V gene TRBV7-2; D may be TRBD1 (6 bases). The CDR3 runs 15 residues. Germline V gene data show CDR1 as SGHTA and CDR2 as FQGNSA. V lost 0 bases and J lost 2, with 10 bases in between. DNA for the CDR3: TGTGCCAGCAGCTTAGCCGGGGGCGGCAACTATGGCTACACCTTC. Translating it yields CASSLAGGGNYGYTF.

In its sample, this clone was seen many times. V usage is TRBV6-1 and J usage is TRBJ2-3, with TRBD2 matching over 11 bases. Germline-derived CDR1 and CDR2 are MNHNS and SASEGT. Germline trimming cut 4 bases from V and 4 bases from J; bases unmatched to any gene: 4. This CDR3 spans 15 amino acids. This CDR3 reads CASSGSGGGADTQYF. The CDR3 nucleotides are TGTGCCAGCAGTGGTAGCGGGGGGGGGGCAGATACGCAGTATTTT.

This clone came up many times. This chain links TRBV11-2 with TRBJ1-3; 7 bases map to TRBD1. Looked up from germline, CDR1 is SGHAT and CDR2 is FQNNGV. CDR3 length: 15 residues. Unmatched junction bases numbered 15, after V lost 5 bases and J lost 11 bases. The CDR3 spells CASSKDRSAAGSIYF. The CDR3, as DNA: TGTGCCAGCAGCAAGGACAGGTCGGCCGCGGGGTCCATATATTTT.

This clone occurred many times. V gene TRBV29-1 combines with J gene TRBJ2-3; D not certain. The CDR3 has 15 amino acids. The germline V and J ends were trimmed by 7 bases and 2 bases, with 19 bases remaining between them. Germline V gives CDR1 SQVTM, CDR2 ANQGSEA. CDR3 sequence reads: CSAAREATATDTQYF. The CDR3 bases are TGCAGCGCTGCCCGCGAAGCTACGGCCACAGATACGCAGTATTTT.

This clone was recorded many times. The V gene is TRBV18, the J gene TRBJ2-1, with 9 bases lining up with TRBD1. CDR1 is KGHSH, CDR2 LQKENI, per germline. The J segment lost 0 bases and the V segment lost 0 bases, leaving 0 bases of the junction unmatched. This CDR3 has 16 amino acids. CDR3 protein: CASSPPTGGSYNEQFF. In DNA form, the CDR3 reads TGTGCCAGCTCACCACCGACAGGGGGCTCCTACAATGAGCAGTTCTTC.

This clone turned up a few times. The chain combines TRBV6-2 or TRBV6-3 with TRBJ1-6, with 7 bases lining up with TRBD1. The trim removed 4 bases at V and 5 bases at J, leaving 5 bases unmatched. Germline CDR1 and CDR2: MNHEY and SVGEGT. The CDR3 is made up of 15 amino acids. The CDR3 DNA is TGTGCCAGCAGTTCGGGGGGACAGAATAATTCACCCCTCCACTTT. This gives the protein CASSSGGQNNSPLHF.

This clone was counted at least ten times. The chain carries TRBV9 and TRBJ1-1; TRBD1 might be the D (5 bases). V was shortened by 0 bases and J by 4 bases, with 10 bases between the two germline ends. Germline V CDR1 and CDR2: SGDLS, YYNGEE. The CDR3 has 14 residues. DNA of the CDR3: TGTGCCAGCAGCGTAGTGGGGGGGATCACTGAAGCTTTCTTT. As protein: CASSVVGGITEAFF.

About this clone: At one end the junction does not follow the germline gene, possibly because of a read error. The V and J genes are TRBV27 and TRBJ2-3; tentatively, D is TRBD1 or TRBD2 (6 bases each). The CDR3 has 15 residues. From germline, CDR1 is MNHEY and CDR2 SMNVEV (reference sequence). In DNA, the CDR3 is TGTGCCAGCAGTTTTGGCAGGGGAGGCACGGATACGCAGTATTTT. Translating it yields CASSFGRGGTDTQYF.

On this clone: A much more abundant neighbour one base away suggests this may be a read error. Other nucleotide sequences from this sample produce the same CDR3. The chain employs TRBV15 and TRBJ1-5; D call uncertain. Germline V CDR1 and CDR2: LNHNV, YYDKDF (reference sequence). The CDR3 extends over 16 amino acids. The CDR3 DNA is TGTGCCACCAGCAGAGATACGGTTTCTAGTGTTCAGCCCCAGCACTTT. Its protein product is CATSRDTVSSVQPQHF.

By share, this clone counts as medium-sized. Here the CDR3 DNA reads TGTGCCAGCAGCCTCCGGGAGGCCTACGAGCAGTACTTC. Its translation: CASSLREAYEQYF. The chain employs TRBV12-3 or TRBV12-4 and TRBJ2-7; 7 bases agree with TRBD2. This CDR3 has 13 amino acids. V lost 6 bases, J lost 2 bases, and 4 bases stayed unmatched.

There are many counts of this clone. The V call is TRBV7-2, the J call TRBJ2-3; 7 bases line up with TRBD1. V shed 5 bases and J 1 base; nucleotides not matched to a gene: 6. The CDR3 extends over 15 amino acids. Germline lookup yields CDR1 SGHTA and CDR2 FQGNSA. CDR3 in amino acids: CASSQGVGRTDTQYF. The CDR3, as DNA: TGTGCCAGCAGCCAGGGGGTGGGGCGCACAGATACGCAGTATTTT.

This clone has a count of ten or more. This chain uses TRBV12-3 or TRBV12-4 with TRBJ1-1, with D hard to call. V was trimmed by 3 bases and J by 4 bases, leaving 6 bases between them. The CDR3 spans 12 residues. DNA of the CDR3: TGTGCCAGCAGTTTGGCGGGCACTGAAGCTTTCTTT. Translated: CASSLAGTEAFF.

This clone has a count of ten or more. The DNA of the CDR3 is TGCGCCAGCAGCCAAGTCTCGAACACTGAAGCTTTCTTT. Its protein is CASSQVSNTEAFF. The rearrangement uses TRBV4-1 and TRBJ1-1; D not certain. V gave up 1 base and J gave up 1 base, with 4 bases separating them. Germline CDR1 MGHRA, CDR2 YSYEKL. CDR3 length: 13 amino acids.

J is TRBJ1-2 and V is TRBV27; D gene ambiguous. The V end was cut by 3 bases, the J end by 4 bases, with 9 bases between. The germline CDR1 and CDR2 sequences are MNHEY and SMNVEV (reference sequence). There are 13 residues in the CDR3. CDR3 nucleotides: TGTGCCAGCAGTTTTGCAGACCTCTATGGCTACACCTTC. It translates to CASSFADLYGYTF.